Each of the 15 T cell receptor beta chains below was sequenced from the same sample in a study of cytomegalovirus exposure and HLA in healthy donors. It was with 60 Vbeta and 13 Jbeta primers that the PCR ran. The data were produced by immunoSEQ multiplex PCR, yet TCRdb's version contains in-frame clones alone and is incomplete. The sample has more than 80,000 clones, about two thirds seen once. The sample comprised PBMCs. These receptors were taken from a boy aged 5-17 years in good health and CMV-seronegative.

This clone appeared a single time. The rearrangement uses TRBV29-1 and TRBJ2-1; TRBD1 is a possible D gene (6 bases). Between the trimmed V and J ends, which lost 1 base and 1 base, there was a span of 11 bases. The CDR3 is made up of 15 amino acids. CDR1 and CDR2 (germline): SQVTM, ANQGSEA. Here the CDR3 DNA reads TGCAGCGTTGAAGGCCAGGGGATTTCCTACAATGAGCAGTTCTTC. As protein: CSVEGQGISYNEQFF.

The rearrangement links TRBV6-4 to TRBJ1-1; no clear D. The CDR3 contains 13 residues. V was clipped by 6 bases and J by 1 base, with 9 bases between them. The germline gives CDR1 MRHNA, CDR2 SNTAGT. As DNA, the CDR3 is TGTGCCAGCAGGCGGGAGGGGAACACTGAAGCTTTCTTT. Amino acid sequence: CASRREGNTEAFF.

The chain combines TRBV1 with TRBJ2-5; the table assigns TRBD2, which was not confirmed against the DNA. TRBV1 is a pseudogene segment. The CDR3 loop spans 15 amino acids. Written as DNA, the CDR3 is TGCACCAGCAGCCAAGTGGGACTAGCGGGAGAGACCCAGTACTTC. Translated, it gives CTSSQVGLAGETQYF.

This clone appeared a few times. The rearrangement joins TRBV5-1 to TRBJ2-7; possibly TRBD1 for D (5 bases). The V and J ends lost 4 bases and 3 bases respectively, with 11 bases between them. The CDR3 totals 13 residues. Germline loops: CDR1 SGHRS, CDR2 YFSETQ. The CDR3 is CASSPSGYYEQYF. The CDR3 coding sequence is TGCGCCAGCAGCCCTTCAGGGTACTACGAGCAGTACTTC.

J is TRBJ1-2 and V is TRBV19; D perhaps matches TRBD1 (5 bases). The germline gives CDR1 LNHDA, CDR2 SQIVND (reference sequence). This CDR3 spans 14 amino acids. The V end was cut by 4 bases, the J end by 8 bases, with 17 bases between. CDR3 amino acids: CASSKAERRGGYTF. CDR3 nucleotide sequence: TGTGCCAGTAGTAAGGCGGAGAGAAGGGGAGGCTACACCTTC.

This chain joins TRBV9 and TRBJ1-3; 7 bases agree with TRBD1. Germline CDR1 SGDLS, CDR2 YYNGEE. The V and J ends lost 3 bases and 0 bases, in that order; junction bases with no gene match: 3. The CDR3 contains 15 residues. CDR3 residues: CASSDRGFSGNTIYF. The CDR3 bases are TGTGCCAGCAGCGACAGGGGTTTCTCTGGAAACACCATATATTTT.

The V gene is TRBV6-5, the J gene TRBJ2-5, with D perhaps TRBD2 (7 bases). Germline CDR1 and CDR2: MNHEY and SVGAGI. Trimming cost V 0 bases and J 7 bases, with 18 bases left between them. CDR3 size: 16 residues. The CDR3 loop reads CASSYSMAGGGATQYF. CDR3 nucleotides: TGTGCCAGCAGTTACTCGATGGCAGGCGGGGGCGCGACCCAGTACTTC.

This clone was detected a few times. The V gene is TRBV5-4, the J gene TRBJ1-1; D might be TRBD1 (6 bases). V was clipped by 2 bases and J by 0 bases, with 11 bases between them. From germline, CDR1 is SGHNT and CDR2 YYREEE (reference sequence). This CDR3 spans 15 amino acids. Written as DNA, the CDR3 is TGTGCCAGCAGCTTTTCGCAGGGGATGAACACTGAAGCTTTCTTT. This codes for CASSFSQGMNTEAFF.

This sequence joins TRBV7-6 and TRBJ2-7, with 7 bases identical to TRBD2. Germline trimming cut 5 bases from V and 1 base from J; bases unmatched to any gene: 2. The CDR3 has 13 residues. Per the germline V gene, CDR1 is SGHVS and CDR2 is FNYEAQ. The CDR3 DNA sequence: TGTGCCAGCAGCCGGGACTATTCCTACGAGCAGTACTTC. This sequence encodes CASSRDYSYEQYF.

The chain couples TRBV5-4 to TRBJ2-3; D remains ambiguous. CDR1 is SGHNT and CDR2 is YYREEE in the germline V gene (reference sequence). Deletions cut 1 base from V and 4 bases from J, with 10 bases between. The CDR3 contains 14 residues. The CDR3 nucleotides read TGTGCCAGCAGCTTGCAGATTTACGCAGATACGCAGTATTTT. As protein: CASSLQIYADTQYF.

This chain joins TRBV28 and TRBJ2-7, with D possibly TRBD1 on 6 matching bases. The CDR3 has 13 residues. Trimming took 7 bases from V and 9 from J, leaving 19 bases between them. CDR1 is MDHEN and CDR2 is SYDVKM in the germline V gene. The CDR3 loop is CASTGTNVVVQYF. The CDR3 DNA follows: TGTGCCAGCACCGGGACAAACGTCGTCGTGCAGTACTTC.

This chain links TRBV6-5 with TRBJ2-7; D unclear. Germline V gives CDR1 MNHEY, CDR2 SVGAGI. Trimming took 6 bases from V and 7 from J, leaving 16 bases between them. This CDR3 is 13 amino acids long. The CDR3 region is CASSPAPLREQYF. CDR3 nucleotide sequence: TGTGCCAGCAGCCCGGCCCCACTGCGGGAGCAGTACTTC.

V is TRBV6-5 and J is TRBJ2-3; 12 nucleotides line up with TRBD2. This CDR3 has 15 amino acids. Germline lookup yields CDR1 MNHEY and CDR2 SVGAGI. Trimming removed 6 bases from V and 8 bases from J; junction bases left unmatched: 9. CDR3 loop: CASRQLAGGPVTQYF. The CDR3 DNA is TGTGCCAGCAGACAACTAGCGGGGGGACCGGTTACGCAGTATTTT.

The chain uses TRBV29-1 and TRBJ2-1; D ambiguous. V shed 6 bases and J shed 0 bases, with 12 bases lying between them. CDR3 length: 14 residues. Germline V gene data show CDR1 as SQVTM and CDR2 as ANQGSEA. DNA for the CDR3: TGCAGCGTACCCGACAAGAGCTCCTACAATGAGCAGTTCTTC. As protein: CSVPDKSSYNEQFF.

This clone was counted only a few times. The chain joins TRBV6-5 to TRBJ1-4; tentatively, D is TRBD1 (5 bases). Per germline, CDR1 MNHEY and CDR2 SVGAGI. V dropped 5 bases and J dropped 10 bases, with 8 bases sitting between them. This CDR3 is built from 11 residues. CDR3 sequence: CASSPGGKLFF. The CDR3 bases are TGTGCCAGCAGTCCCGGGGGAAAACTGTTTTTT.